These 30 T cell receptor beta chains share one sample of origin, sequenced in a study of blood T cell repertoires in COVID-19. Libraries were prepared by immunoSEQ multiplex PCR; TCRdb keeps only in-frame clonotypes and omits some of them. The profile covers around 300,000 clones, with approximately 85% appearing a single time and 7.2% taken by the ten largest. Sequencing was done on a sample of peripheral blood. The receptors here all came from a human donor in a cohort sampled during active COVID-19.

The chain carries TRBV5-1 and TRBJ2-2, with 8 bases lining up with TRBD1. The CDR3 length is 14 residues. J gave up 4 bases and V 5 bases, and 4 bases lay outside the gene matches. The germline CDR1 and CDR2 sequences are SGHRS and YFSETQ. CDR3 DNA: TGCGCCAGCAGGGACAGGGCCATCACCGGGGAGCTGTTTTTT. It codes for CASRDRAITGELFF. The complete variable domain, with remaining parts taken from reference TRBV5-1 and TRBJ2-2, reads KAGVTQTPRYLIKTRGQQVTLSCSPISGHRSVSWYQQTPGQGLQFLFEYFSETQRNKGNFPGRFSGRQFSNSRSEMNVSTLELGDSALYLCASRDRAITGELFFGEGSRLTVL.

The V call is TRBV5-1, the J call TRBJ1-3; the match to TRBD1 covers 7 bases. CDR3 length: 14 residues. Germline lookup yields CDR1 SGHRS and CDR2 YFSETQ. The V and J ends lost 6 bases and 8 bases, in that order; junction bases with no gene match: 11. CDR3 sequence reads: CASTRQGPGDTIYF. The CDR3 DNA reads TGCGCCAGCACCCGACAGGGACCGGGGGACACCATATATTTT.

This sequence joins TRBV5-1 and TRBJ2-1, with unresolved D. The CDR3 is made up of 16 amino acids. Trimming cost V 0 bases and J 6 bases, with 16 bases left between them. The germline gives CDR1 SGHRS, CDR2 YFSETQ. CDR3 in DNA: TGCGCCAGCAGCTTGGGTACAGTTCAATTACCCAATGAGCAGTTCTTC. Translation gives CASSLGTVQLPNEQFF.

The CDR3 region is CASSLSMGYFRGTEAFF. The CDR3 DNA follows: TGTGCCAGCAGTTTATCGATGGGGTACTTCAGGGGCACTGAAGCTTTCTTT. The rearrangement uses TRBV27 and TRBJ1-1; a weak D match, TRBD1 (6 bases). From germline, CDR1 is MNHEY and CDR2 SMNVEV (reference sequence). Trimming removed 0 bases at V and 4 bases at J, with 18 bases between. This CDR3 has 17 amino acids.

This sequence joins TRBV4-1 and TRBJ1-4, with 7 bases fitting TRBD1. The CDR3 covers 18 residues. V shed 0 bases, J shed 2 bases, and the junction held 9 bases outside the gene matches. The germline gives CDR1 MGHRA, CDR2 YSYEKL. The CDR3, as DNA: TGCGCCAGCAGCCAAGAGAAACAGGGGCGCGCCACTAATGAAAAACTGTTTTTT. It translates to CASSQEKQGRATNEKLFF.

This clone was seen only once. V gene TRBV9 combines with J gene TRBJ2-5; D remains ambiguous. This CDR3 has 14 residues. Between the trimmed V and J ends, which lost 0 bases and 2 bases, there was a span of 8 bases. CDR1 is SGDLS and CDR2 is YYNGEE in the germline V gene. CDR3 sequence: CASSVGNYQETQYF. For the CDR3, the DNA is TGTGCCAGCAGCGTAGGAAACTATCAAGAGACCCAGTACTTC.

CDR3 coding DNA: TGTGCCTGGAGTGTAAATAGGTTTGGAGATGGCTACACCTTC. Its protein is CAWSVNRFGDGYTF. The J gene is TRBJ1-2, the V gene TRBV30; D uncertain. Germline CDR1 GTSNPN, CDR2 SVGIG (reference sequence). The V end was cut by 0 bases, the J end by 6 bases, with 14 bases between. The CDR3 totals 14 residues.

The rearrangement links TRBV7-9 to TRBJ1-1; 8 bases line up with TRBD1. CDR3 length: 15 residues. Germline-derived CDR1 and CDR2 are SEHNR and FQNEAQ (reference sequence). Germline trimming cut 5 bases from V and 6 bases from J; bases unmatched to any gene: 11. In nucleotides, the CDR3 is TGTGCCAGCAGCGCAAGGACAGGGCTGTTGGCTGAAGCTTTCTTT. It translates to CASSARTGLLAEAFF.

The rearrangement links TRBV10-3 to TRBJ1-2; D is uncertain. Germline assignment: CDR1 ENHRY and CDR2 SYGVKD. V lost 6 bases, J lost 2 bases, and 13 bases lay in between. CDR3 length equals 14 residues. The CDR3 region is CAISQPGGNYGYTF. The CDR3 nucleotides are TGTGCCATCAGCCAACCGGGAGGGAACTATGGCTACACCTTC.

The J gene is TRBJ2-3, the V gene TRBV6-5; possibly TRBD2 for D (6 bases). Germline loops: CDR1 MNHEY, CDR2 SVGAGI. V was trimmed by 4 bases and J by 6 bases, leaving 17 bases between them. CDR3 size: 15 residues. CDR3 sequence reads: CASSLAREPPDTQYF. DNA of the CDR3: TGTGCCAGCAGTTTAGCTCGGGAGCCCCCGGATACGCAGTATTTT.

This clone was observed a few times. The V and J genes are TRBV28 and TRBJ1-5; D is unclear. CDR1 MDHEN and CDR2 SYDVKM come from the germline V gene. The CDR3 contains 15 residues. V lost 6 bases, J lost 3 bases, and 15 bases lay in between. This chain's CDR3 is CASRPVSGFNQPQHF. In nucleotides, the CDR3 is TGTGCCAGCAGGCCAGTATCCGGGTTCAATCAGCCCCAGCATTTT.

The V gene is TRBV27, the J gene TRBJ2-7; 9 nucleotides align to TRBD2. The germline gives CDR1 MNHEY, CDR2 SMNVEV (reference sequence). The CDR3 contains 16 residues. With 0 bases clipped from V and 2 bases from J, the junction kept 5 bases outside the gene matches. The CDR3 region has the DNA TGTGCCAGCAGTTTATCTTTCCTAGCGGGGACCTACGAGCAGTACTTC. This sequence encodes CASSLSFLAGTYEQYF.

The chain has TRBV6-1 and TRBJ1-5, with 7 bases matching TRBD1. The V segment lost 0 bases and the J segment 0 bases; nucleotides outside the gene matches: 2. This CDR3 is built from 16 residues. Germline V gene data show CDR1 as MNHNS and CDR2 as SASEGT. The DNA for the CDR3 is TGTGCCAGCAGTGAAGCGGACAGGTTTAGCAATCAGCCCCAGCATTTT. Protein: CASSEADRFSNQPQHF.

The CDR3 is CASSSRAHYNEQFF. CDR3 nucleotide sequence: TGTGCCAGCAGCTCGCGGGCACATTACAATGAGCAGTTCTTC. This chain links TRBV21-1 with TRBJ2-1; the listed D gene, TRBD2, was not tested against the DNA. TRBV21-1 is deemed a pseudogene. CDR3 length equals 14 residues.

The CDR3 here is CASSSPSTGGGYGYTF. The CDR3 nucleotides are TGTGCCAGCAGTTCCCCATCGACAGGGGGAGGGTATGGCTACACCTTC. The rearrangement joins TRBV6-5 to TRBJ1-2; 9 bases map to TRBD1. The V and J ends lost 4 bases and 5 bases, in that order; junction bases with no gene match: 11. Germline V gene sequence: CDR1 MNHEY, CDR2 SVGAGI. This CDR3 spans 16 amino acids.

V is TRBV2 and J is TRBJ2-1; 7 nucleotides agree with TRBD2. Germline CDR1 and CDR2: SNHLY and FYNNEI. The CDR3 extends over 15 amino acids. V lost 7 bases to trimming and J lost 7 bases; unmatched junction nucleotides: 13. The CDR3 sequence: CASIPTSLMTNEQFF. CDR3 sequence (DNA): TGTGCCAGCATTCCGACTAGCTTAATGACGAATGAGCAGTTCTTC.

The CDR3 coding sequence is TGTGCCAGCAGCCCCCTGAGGGAGGAGGGCTACACCTTC. It encodes CASSPLREEGYTF. The V gene is TRBV7-2, the J gene TRBJ1-2; D gene uncertain. CDR1 SGHTA and CDR2 FQGNSA come from the germline V gene. Deletions cut 5 bases from V and 8 bases from J, with 15 bases between. This CDR3 has 13 amino acids.

This clone was seen only once. This chain links TRBV7-2 with TRBJ1-5; tentative D call: TRBD1 (6 bases). This CDR3 is built from 15 residues. Germline CDR1 and CDR2: SGHTA and FQGNSA. Trimming shortened V by 0 bases and J by 3 bases, and 9 bases separated the two germline ends. The CDR3 region has the DNA TGTGCCAGCAGCTTAGCCAGGGGCCCCAATCAGCCCCAGCATTTT. Its translation: CASSLARGPNQPQHF.

This clone has just one count. The chain joins TRBV6-2 or TRBV6-3 to TRBJ1-5; TRBD1 matches 7 bases. Germline-derived CDR1 and CDR2 are MNHEY and SVGEGT. CDR3 length: 17 amino acids. J lost 6 bases, V lost 5 bases, and 16 bases had no gene match. The CDR3 bases are TGTGCCAGCAGTAACACGCCCGGGCAGGGGGGCGGTCAGCCCCAGCATTTT. This sequence encodes CASSNTPGQGGGQPQHF.

The chain couples TRBV7-6 to TRBJ1-1; 11 positions match TRBD1. This CDR3 is 16 amino acids long. V shed 3 bases, J shed 1 base, and the junction held 4 bases outside the gene matches. From germline, CDR1 is SGHVS and CDR2 FNYEAQ. DNA for the CDR3: TGTGCCAGCAGCTTGGACAGGGGGCGCGGGAACACTGAAGCTTTCTTT. This gives the protein CASSLDRGRGNTEAFF.

The rearrangement joins TRBV5-1 to TRBJ1-4, with D hard to call. The CDR3 has 16 residues. Germline-derived CDR1 and CDR2 are SGHRS and YFSETQ. The V and J ends lost 0 bases and 5 bases respectively, with 14 bases between them. This CDR3 reads CASSLGAVSGNEKLFF. The CDR3 coding sequence is TGCGCCAGCAGCTTGGGTGCCGTCTCGGGGAATGAAAAACTGTTTTTT.

The chain has TRBV13 and TRBJ2-3, with D hard to call. Per germline, CDR1 PRHDT and CDR2 FYEKMQ (reference sequence). This CDR3 spans 14 amino acids. Between the trimmed V and J ends, which lost 4 bases and 0 bases, there was a span of 8 bases. The CDR3 protein is CASSSFRSTDTQYF. Here the CDR3 DNA reads TGTGCCAGCAGCTCGTTTAGAAGCACAGATACGCAGTATTTT. The whole variable domain, filled in from reference TRBV13 and TRBJ2-3, reads AAGVIQSPRHLIKEKRETATLKCYPIPRHDTVYWYQQGPGQDPQFLISFYEKMQSDKGSIPDRFSAQQFSDYHSELNMSSLELGDSALYFCASSSFRSTDTQYFGPGTRLTVL.

This chain connects TRBV19 to TRBJ1-4, with unresolved D. The CDR3 contains 13 residues. V was shortened by 7 bases and J by 3 bases, with 9 bases between the two germline ends. The germline V gene has CDR1 LNHDA and CDR2 SQIVND (reference sequence). CDR3 coding DNA: TGTGCCAGTACAAGGGAGGCTAATGAAAAACTGTTTTTT. Encoded protein: CASTREANEKLFF.

This clone was observed a single time. The chain recombines TRBV30 with TRBJ1-4, with 7 bases identical to TRBD1. This CDR3 has 12 amino acids. Germline V lookup: CDR1 GTSNPN, CDR2 SVGIG (reference sequence). Germline trimming cut 2 bases from V and 7 bases from J; bases unmatched to any gene: 1. Written as DNA, the CDR3 is TGTGCCTGGAGTCGACAGGGTGAAAAACTGTTTTTT. Its translation is CAWSRQGEKLFF.

V usage is TRBV5-1 and J usage is TRBJ2-3; 11 nucleotides match TRBD2. V lost 3 bases to trimming and J lost 2 bases; unmatched junction nucleotides: 5. Germline V gene data show CDR1 as SGHRS and CDR2 as YFSETQ. CDR3 length: 16 amino acids. CDR3 sequence (DNA): TGCGCCAGCAGCTCCTCTAGCGGGGGGCACACAGATACGCAGTATTTT. As protein: CASSSSSGGHTDTQYF.

This chain joins TRBV28 and TRBJ2-7, with unresolved D. Trimming stripped 3 bases from V and 3 bases from J, with 6 bases between. CDR3 length: 12 residues. The germline gives CDR1 MDHEN, CDR2 SYDVKM. The CDR3 nucleotides are TGTGCCAGCAGTTTGACGGGCTACGAGCAGTACTTC. Translating it yields CASSLTGYEQYF.

This clone was seen a few times. The CDR3 DNA is TGTGCCAGCAGGGACACAGGGGCCGAGCAGTACTTC. Amino acids: CASRDTGAEQYF. The chain employs TRBV27 and TRBJ2-7; TRBD1 matches at 7 bases. CDR3 size: 12 residues. Losses at the gene ends were 6 bases for V and 6 bases for J; bases not matched to a gene: 5. The germline CDR1 and CDR2 sequences are MNHEY and SMNVEV (reference sequence).

The J gene is TRBJ1-2, the V gene TRBV5-4; D gene ambiguous. Germline values: CDR1 SGHNT, CDR2 YYREEE (reference sequence). Trimming left V 1 base short and J 8 bases short, with 9 bases between. This CDR3 region has 12 residues. The DNA for the CDR3 is TGTGCCAGCAGCTTGAATAGCGAGGGCTACACCTTC. This translates into CASSLNSEGYTF.

The J gene is TRBJ1-1, the V gene TRBV15, with a possible D match to TRBD1 (5 bases). Between the trimmed V and J ends, which lost 5 bases and 4 bases, there was a span of 14 bases. This CDR3 spans 14 amino acids. Germline CDR1 and CDR2: LNHNV and YYDKDF (reference sequence). CDR3 DNA sequence: TGTGCCACCAGCTCCGTGGGGGGACCCACTGAAGCTTTCTTT. Its protein product is CATSSVGGPTEAFF.

The V and J genes are TRBV19 and TRBJ1-6, with 7 bases matching TRBD1. V was clipped by 10 bases and J by 9 bases; unmatched bases: 12. The CDR3 length is 14 residues. Germline values: CDR1 LNHDA, CDR2 SQIVND (reference sequence). The chain's CDR3 is CAIGTGELGSPLHF. The CDR3 DNA reads TGTGCCATCGGAACAGGGGAACTCGGTTCACCCCTCCACTTT. Full variable domain (remainder filled in from reference TRBV19 and TRBJ1-6): DGGITQSPKYLFRKEGQNVTLSCEQNLNHDAMYWYRQDPGQGLRLIYYSQIVNDFQKGDIAEGYSVSREKKESFPLTVTSAQKNPTAFYLCAIGTGELGSPLHFGNGTRLTVT.